The 18 T cell receptor beta chains below all came from one sample that was sequenced in a study of tumor-infiltrating lymphocytes in primary liver carcinoma. Germline DNA was also extracted, while the blood RNA originated from unsorted whole blood. Synthesis of TCR beta cDNA was carried out from 450 to 500 ng total RNA with a constant-region primer. For TCR beta, libraries were produced by three nested multiplex PCR rounds using slightly modified ARM-PCR. The opening two PCR rounds, ten to eleven cycles each, paired TRBV1-TRBV30 forward primers with a C-beta reverse primer. TCRdb re-called the multiplex PCR reads through MiXCR, storing one row per CDR3 protein. The table has 330,000 or so distinct CDR3 sequences, approximately 65% seen once. Sample: peripheral blood. All receptors come from a man aged 35 to 55 with primary liver carcinoma and hepatitis B virus infection.

A note on this clonotype: The junction shows a germline mismatch at one end, possibly a read error. The chain has TRBV11-2 and TRBJ1-2; TRBD1 matches at 9 bases. The CDR3 runs to 15 residues. CDR1 and CDR2 from the germline V gene are SGHAT and FQNNGV. In DNA form, the CDR3 reads TGTGCCAGCAGACCGGGACAGGGAGCTAACTATGACTACAACTTC. It is translated as CASRPGQGANYDYNF. Using reference TRBV11-2 and TRBJ1-2 for the parts outside the CDR3, the full variable domain is EAGVAQSPRYKIIEKRQSVAFWCNPISGHATLYWYQQILGQGPKLLIQFQNNGVVDDSQLPKDRFSAERLKGVDSTLKIQPAKLEDSAVYLCASRPGQGANYDYNFGSGTRLTVV.

Note on this clonotype: A read error may explain this, as a much larger clone is one base away. The V call is TRBV12-3 or TRBV12-4, the J call TRBJ2-1, with a weak D call TRBD2 (6 bases). This CDR3 contains 15 residues. The CDR3 is CVSSLFGGAYNEQFF. In nucleotides, the CDR3 is TGTGTCAGCAGTTTATTCGGCGGGGCCTACAATGAGCAGTTCTTC.

This sequence joins TRBV5-6 and TRBJ2-1, with 13 bases lining up with TRBD2. CDR3 length: 17 residues. V trimming: 1 base; J trimming: 6 bases; junction bases outside the gene matches: 7. Germline CDR1 and CDR2: SGHDT and YYEEEE. For the CDR3, the DNA is TGTGCCAGCAGCTTGTTACTAGCGGGAGGGCGGGGCAATGAGCAGTTCTTC. Its translation is CASSLLLAGGRGNEQFF.

For the CDR3, the DNA is TGTGCCAGCAACCAAGGGACAGGGAGAACATACAAGCAGTACTTC. It yields the protein CASNQGTGRTYKQYF. V is TRBV11-2 and J is TRBJ2-7; 9 nucleotides match TRBD1. Germline loops: CDR1 SGHAT, CDR2 FQNNGV. This CDR3 has 15 residues. The junction had 15 bases not matched to a gene; V was cut back by 7 bases and J by 8 bases.

Comment on this clonotype: One end of the junction varies from germline; a read error may be responsible. This chain's CDR3 is CSVVGLATKNGQFF. CDR3 coding DNA: TGCAGCGTTGTGGGACTAGCGACCAAAAATGGGCAGTTCTTC. The J gene is TRBJ2-1, the V gene TRBV29-1; the match to TRBD2 covers 10 bases. CDR3 length: 14 amino acids. The germline V gene has CDR1 SQVTM and CDR2 ANQGSEA.

The chain links TRBV11-2 to TRBJ2-7; 7 bases match TRBD1. J lost 12 bases, V lost 6 bases, and 17 bases had no gene match. In germline, CDR1 is SGHAT, CDR2 FQNNGV. The CDR3 contains 14 residues. CDR3 DNA sequence: TGTGCCAGCAGTTTATTGAGGGGGCCGCACGAGTTGTACTTC. Protein product: CASSLLRGPHELYF.

The gene calls are TRBV2 and TRBJ2-7, with 8 bases matching TRBD2. Trimming took 6 bases from V and 5 from J; bases not matched to a gene: 6. CDR3 size: 13 residues. Germline V CDR1 and CDR2: SNHLY, FYNNEI. DNA for the CDR3: TGTGCCAGCAGGACTAGCGCCAGGAACGAGCAGTACTTC. Translation: CASRTSARNEQYF.

This clonotype showed up just a few times. This chain connects TRBV12-3 or TRBV12-4 to TRBJ1-1, with TRBD1 as a possible D gene (5 bases). CDR3 length: 13 residues. Trimming shortened V by 1 base and J by 3 bases, and 6 bases separated the two germline ends. This CDR3 reads CASSLVGDTEAFF. CDR3 sequence (DNA): TGTGCCAGCAGTTTAGTGGGGGACACTGAAGCTTTCTTT.

This clonotype was recorded at least ten times. V gene TRBV6-6 combines with J gene TRBJ2-3, with 7 bases lining up with TRBD2. The trim removed 2 bases at V and 3 bases at J, leaving 8 bases unmatched. Germline-derived CDR1 and CDR2 are MNHNY and SVGAGI (reference sequence). The CDR3 contains 16 residues. The CDR3 sequence: CASSYQTGGGTDTQYF. CDR3 nucleotides: TGTGCCAGCAGTTACCAAACGGGAGGCGGGACAGATACGCAGTATTTT.

The V and J genes are TRBV4-1 and TRBJ2-7; the D gene is possibly TRBD1 (5 bases). Trimming pared 7 bases from V and 5 bases from J, leaving 15 bases between. The CDR3 is 13 residues long. Germline V gene sequence: CDR1 MGHRA, CDR2 YSYEKL. CDR3 amino acids: CASNENRGNEQYF. The CDR3 region has the DNA TGCGCCAGCAACGAAAATAGGGGCAACGAGCAGTACTTC.

Note on this clonotype: At one end, the junction sequence differs from germline, possibly due to a read error. J is TRBJ2-5 and V is TRBV11-2; tentatively, D is TRBD1 or TRBD2 (5 bases each). There are 14 residues in the CDR3. Germline CDR1 SGHAT, CDR2 FQNNGV. The CDR3 nucleotides read TGTGCCAGCAGTTTAGACGGATGGGGGTACTGGCAGCACTTC. Its protein is CASSLDGWGYWQHF.

This chain joins TRBV6-1 and TRBJ2-1; D possibly matches TRBD1 or TRBD2 (5 bases each). Germline V lookup: CDR1 MNHNS, CDR2 SASEGT. Trimming took off 1 base at V and 9 bases at J, with 10 bases between the two ends. CDR3 length: 13 amino acids. The CDR3 DNA is TGTGCCAGCAGTGAAGAGAGGGGCATTGAGCAGTTCTTC. Protein: CASSEERGIEQFF.

Many counts were recorded for this clonotype. This chain joins TRBV6-1 and TRBJ2-7; D is uncertain. The germline V gene encodes CDR1 MNHNS and CDR2 SASEGT. V dropped 3 bases and J dropped 5 bases, with 11 bases sitting between them. The CDR3 sequence is 13 residues long. CDR3 sequence (DNA): TGTGCCAGCAGTGAGAACAACTCAGACGAGCAGTACTTC. Its translation: CASSENNSDEQYF.

This clonotype came up many times. The chain combines TRBV6-1 with TRBJ1-5; a weak D match, TRBD1 (5 bases). This CDR3 is built from 12 residues. V was clipped by 10 bases and J by 3 bases, with 10 bases between them. CDR1 is MNHNS and CDR2 is SASEGT in the germline V gene. The DNA of the CDR3 is TGTGCCACCCAGGGTTTCAATCAGCCCCAGCATTTT. Translated: CATQGFNQPQHF.

V gene TRBV4-1 combines with J gene TRBJ2-3; a possible D gene is TRBD2 (5 bases). V lost 0 bases, J lost 2 bases, and 12 bases lay in between. The V gene's germline CDR1 is MGHRA and CDR2 YSYEKL. This CDR3 contains 16 residues. The CDR3 protein is CASSQDLSGSTDTQYF. CDR3 in DNA: TGCGCCAGCAGCCAAGATCTGAGCGGATCCACAGATACGCAGTATTTT.

Comments on this clonotype: As the CDR3 is not closed by the conserved phenylalanine or tryptophan, this likely results from a read error. The chain is built from TRBV4-3 and TRBJ2-1, with D possibly being TRBD2 (6 bases). The V end lost 4 bases, the J end lost 4 bases, and 20 bases lay between the germline ends. There are 17 residues in the CDR3. Germline V gives CDR1 LGHNA, CDR2 YSLEER. CDR3 sequence reads: CASSLSAGRSKYNEQFS. The CDR3 nucleotides read TGCGCCAGCAGCCTCTCCGCGGGACGATCAAAATACAATGAGCAGTTCTCC.

V and J are TRBV5-6 and TRBJ2-5; D possibly uses TRBD1 or TRBD2 (5 bases each). CDR1 is SGHDT, CDR2 YYEEEE, per germline. Trimming took off 5 bases at V and 1 base at J, with 12 bases between the two ends. There are 14 residues in the CDR3. CDR3 sequence: CASSRGTLQETQYF. The CDR3 DNA is TGTGCCAGCAGTCGGGGCACCCTCCAAGAGACCCAGTACTTC.

The chain has TRBV7-9 and TRBJ2-1; weak D call: TRBD2 (6 bases). The germline V gene has CDR1 SEHNR and CDR2 FQNEAQ (reference sequence). The CDR3 is 15 residues long. With 3 bases removed from V and 6 bases from J, the gap between germline ends came to 15 bases. The CDR3 DNA sequence: TGTGCCAGCAGCTTTGGAGGAGGGAGCGGCAATGAGCAGTTCTTC. It codes for CASSFGGGSGNEQFF.